This T cell receptor (beta chain) was sequenced during a study of T cell responses to AZD1222 COVID-19 vaccine. V was cut by 5 bases and J by 0 bases, with 10 bases left in between. The germline CDR1 and CDR2 sequences are MDHEN and SYDVKM. This CDR3 has 14 amino acids. The data were produced by immunoSEQ multiplex PCR, yet TCRdb's version contains in-frame clones alone and is incomplete. The table lists 100,000 to 120,000 clones, around 90% of them singletons. The sequences come from peripheral blood, collected on day 0 of MenACWY control vaccination. The chain carries TRBV28 and TRBJ1-1; D perhaps matches TRBD1 (6 bases). The sequence was obtained from an adult in good health. The CDR3 bases are TGTGCCAGCAGTAGGGACAACGTGAACACTGAAGCTTTCTTT. Amino acid sequence: CASSRDNVNTEAFF.